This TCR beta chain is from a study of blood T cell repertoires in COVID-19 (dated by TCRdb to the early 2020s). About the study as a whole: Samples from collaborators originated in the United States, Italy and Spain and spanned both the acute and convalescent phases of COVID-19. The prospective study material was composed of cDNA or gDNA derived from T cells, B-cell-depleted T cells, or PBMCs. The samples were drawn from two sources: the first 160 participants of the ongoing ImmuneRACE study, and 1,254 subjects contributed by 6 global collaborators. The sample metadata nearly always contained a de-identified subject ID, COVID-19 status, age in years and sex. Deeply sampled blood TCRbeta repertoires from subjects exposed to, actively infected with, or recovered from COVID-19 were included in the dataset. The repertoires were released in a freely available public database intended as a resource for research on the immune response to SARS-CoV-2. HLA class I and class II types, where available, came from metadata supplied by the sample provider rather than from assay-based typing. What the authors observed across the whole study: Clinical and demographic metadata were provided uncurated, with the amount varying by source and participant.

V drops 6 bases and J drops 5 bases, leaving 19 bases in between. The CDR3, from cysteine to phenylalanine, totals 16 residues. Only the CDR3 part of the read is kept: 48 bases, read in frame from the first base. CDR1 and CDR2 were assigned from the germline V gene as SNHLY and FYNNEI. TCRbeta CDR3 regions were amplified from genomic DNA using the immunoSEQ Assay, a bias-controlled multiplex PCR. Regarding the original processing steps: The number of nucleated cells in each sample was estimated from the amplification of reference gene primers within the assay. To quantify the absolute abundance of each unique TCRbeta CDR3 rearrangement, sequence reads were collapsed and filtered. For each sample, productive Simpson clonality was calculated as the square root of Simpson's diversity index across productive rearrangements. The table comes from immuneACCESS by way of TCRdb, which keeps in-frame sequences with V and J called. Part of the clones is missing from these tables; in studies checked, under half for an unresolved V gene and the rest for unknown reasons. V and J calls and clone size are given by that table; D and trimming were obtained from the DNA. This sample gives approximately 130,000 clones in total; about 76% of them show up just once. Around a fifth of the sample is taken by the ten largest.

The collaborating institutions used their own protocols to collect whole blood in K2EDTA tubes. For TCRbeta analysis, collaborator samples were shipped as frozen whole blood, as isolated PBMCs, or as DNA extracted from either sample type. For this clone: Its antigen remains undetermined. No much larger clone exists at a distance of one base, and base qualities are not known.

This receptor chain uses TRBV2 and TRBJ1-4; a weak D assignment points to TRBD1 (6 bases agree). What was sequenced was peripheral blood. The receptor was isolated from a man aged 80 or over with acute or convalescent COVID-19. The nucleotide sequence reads TGTGCCAGCAGGTGGGGGCAGCTCAGAGGGAATGAAAAACTGTTTTTT. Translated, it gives CASRWGQLRGNEKLFF.